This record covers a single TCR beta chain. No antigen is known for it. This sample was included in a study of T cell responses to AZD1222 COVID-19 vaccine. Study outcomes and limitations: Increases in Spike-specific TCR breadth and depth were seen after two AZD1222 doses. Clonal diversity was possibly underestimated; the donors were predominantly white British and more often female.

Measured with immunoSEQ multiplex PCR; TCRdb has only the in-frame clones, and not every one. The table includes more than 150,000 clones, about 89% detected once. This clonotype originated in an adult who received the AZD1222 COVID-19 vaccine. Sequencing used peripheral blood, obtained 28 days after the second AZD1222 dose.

The CDR3 DNA reads TGTGCCAGCAGTAAGGACGGGAACACTGAAGCTTTCTTT. It specifies CASSKDGNTEAFF. V and J are TRBV14 and TRBJ1-1; D remains unclear. Germline CDR1 SGHDN, CDR2 FVKESK. The CDR3 runs to 13 residues. Trimming removed 6 bases at V and 1 base at J, with 9 bases between.